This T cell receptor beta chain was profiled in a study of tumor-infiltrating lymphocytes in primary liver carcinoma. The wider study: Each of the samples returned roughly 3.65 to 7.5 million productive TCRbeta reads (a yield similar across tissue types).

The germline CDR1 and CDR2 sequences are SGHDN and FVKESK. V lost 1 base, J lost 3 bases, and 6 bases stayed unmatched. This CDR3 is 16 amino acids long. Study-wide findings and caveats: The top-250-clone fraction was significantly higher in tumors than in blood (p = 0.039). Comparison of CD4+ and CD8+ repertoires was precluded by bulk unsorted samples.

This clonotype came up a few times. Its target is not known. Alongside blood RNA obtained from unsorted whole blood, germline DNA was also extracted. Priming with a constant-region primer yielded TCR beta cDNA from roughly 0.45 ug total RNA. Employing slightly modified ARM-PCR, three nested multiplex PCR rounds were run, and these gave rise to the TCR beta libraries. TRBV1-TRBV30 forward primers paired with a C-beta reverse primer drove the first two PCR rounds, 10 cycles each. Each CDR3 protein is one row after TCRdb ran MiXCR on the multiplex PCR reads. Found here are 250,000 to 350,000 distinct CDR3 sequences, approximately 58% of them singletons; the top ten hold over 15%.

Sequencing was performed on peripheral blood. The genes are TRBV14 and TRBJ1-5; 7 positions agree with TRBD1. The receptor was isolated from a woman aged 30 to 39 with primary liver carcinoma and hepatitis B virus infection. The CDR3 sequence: CASSQGGGLLNQPQHF. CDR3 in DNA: TGTGCCAGCAGCCAAGGAGGGGGCCTCCTCAATCAGCCCCAGCATTTT.